These 23 T cell receptor beta chains originate from one sample sequenced in a study of cytomegalovirus exposure and HLA in healthy donors. Both 60 Vbeta primers and 13 Jbeta primers went into the PCR. Profiled with immunoSEQ multiplex PCR; TCRdb holds only in-frame clones, not every one. The sample has roughly 160,000 clones, roughly four fifths seen once. Sequencing was done on a sample of PBMCs. The receptors shown here come from a woman between 50 and 59 years old in good health and CMV-seronegative.

A note on this clone: Mismatch with germline at one junction end may stem from a read error. The V call is TRBV7-9, the J call TRBJ1-1, with D possibly being TRBD1 (5 bases). CDR3 length: 16 amino acids. CDR1 and CDR2 from the germline V gene are SEHNR and FQNEAQ (reference sequence). CDR3 in amino acids: CSSSTPRGTMNTEAFF. CDR3 sequence (DNA): TGTTCCAGCAGCACCCCGCGCGGGACTATGAACACTGAAGCTTTCTTT.

A single count supports this clone. The chain has TRBV19 and TRBJ1-5; 7 nucleotides match TRBD1. CDR1 is LNHDA and CDR2 is SQIVND in the germline V gene (reference sequence). J lost 3 bases, V lost 0 bases, and 8 bases had no gene match. This CDR3 is 17 amino acids long. The CDR3 loop reads CASSIDGGQFSNQPQHF. DNA for the CDR3: TGTGCCAGTAGTATAGATGGGGGACAGTTTTCCAATCAGCCCCAGCATTTT. Supplemented by reference TRBV19 and TRBJ1-5, the full variable domain reads DGGITQSPKYLFRKEGQNVTLSCEQNLNHDAMYWYRQDPGQGLRLIYYSQIVNDFQKGDIAEGYSVSREKKESFPLTVTSAQKNPTAFYLCASSIDGGQFSNQPQHFGDGTRLSIL.

Here the CDR3 reads CVGPGTRISYEQYF. Written as DNA, the CDR3 is TGTGTCGGGCCCGGGACTAGGATATCCTACGAGCAGTACTTC. This chain links TRBV7-9 with TRBJ2-7; 8 nucleotides line up with TRBD2. Germline CDR1 is SEHNR and CDR2 is FQNEAQ (reference sequence). CDR3 size: 14 residues. The complete variable domain, with remaining parts taken from reference TRBV7-9 and TRBJ2-7, reads DTGVSQNPRHKITKRGQNVTFRCDPISEHNRLYWYRQTLGQGPEFLTYFQNEAQLEKSRLLSDRFSAERPKGSFSTLEIQRTEQGDSAMYLCVGPGTRISYEQYFGPGTRLTVT.

The chain recombines TRBV6-6 with TRBJ2-2, with 8 bases aligning to TRBD1. With V trimmed by 2 bases and J by 3 bases, 5 bases remained unmatched. This CDR3 has 16 residues. The germline gives CDR1 MNHNY, CDR2 SVGAGI (reference sequence). CDR3 sequence: CASSYPRGQDTGELFF. For the CDR3, the DNA is TGTGCCAGCAGTTACCCCAGGGGGCAGGACACCGGGGAGCTGTTTTTT.

The rearrangement joins TRBV27 to TRBJ2-1; TRBD2 matches 10 bases. Per germline, CDR1 MNHEY and CDR2 SMNVEV (reference sequence). The length of the CDR3 is 14 residues. V lost 2 bases, J lost 10 bases, and 5 bases stayed unmatched. The DNA for the CDR3 is TGTGCCAGCAGTTTAGCACTAGCGGGGCGGGAGCAGTTCTTC. Its translation: CASSLALAGREQFF.

This chain uses TRBV11-2 with TRBJ2-7, with 13 positions matching TRBD2. Germline V gene data show CDR1 as SGHAT and CDR2 as FQNNGV. The junction had 5 bases not matched to a gene; V was cut back by 4 bases and J by 2 bases. The CDR3 contains 16 residues. The chain's CDR3 is CASSSLGTSGAYEQYF. Written as DNA, the CDR3 is TGTGCCAGCAGCTCACTAGGGACTAGCGGGGCCTACGAGCAGTACTTC.

This clone occurred once. This chain uses TRBV4-2 with TRBJ1-2, with 8 positions matching TRBD1. This CDR3 has 14 residues. J gave up 8 bases and V 4 bases, and 9 bases lay outside the gene matches. Germline loops: CDR1 LGHNA, CDR2 YNFKEQ. In nucleotides, the CDR3 is TGTGCCAGCAGCCGATCGGGACAGGTGAACGGCTACACCTTC. This gives the protein CASSRSGQVNGYTF.

J is TRBJ1-4 and V is TRBV19; maybe TRBD1 (5 bases). Germline CDR1 LNHDA, CDR2 SQIVND (reference sequence). The CDR3 runs to 14 residues. V was clipped by 4 bases and J by 10 bases, with 16 bases between them. The chain's CDR3 is CASSSTGSSGKLFF. CDR3 DNA: TGTGCCAGTAGTAGTACAGGTTCCTCTGGAAAACTGTTTTTT.

This chain uses TRBV6-1 with TRBJ2-1; D unresolved. Deletions cut 1 base from V and 7 bases from J, with 17 bases between. CDR3 length: 16 residues. Germline CDR1 MNHNS, CDR2 SASEGT. As DNA, the CDR3 is TGTGCCAGCAGTGAAGGCGATACCCTTGTCTGGAATGAGCAGTTCTTC. This gives the protein CASSEGDTLVWNEQFF.

The rearrangement joins TRBV11-2 to TRBJ2-3, with D tentatively TRBD2 (5 bases). This CDR3 has 11 residues. From germline, CDR1 is SGHAT and CDR2 FQNNGV. V was pared by 3 bases and J by 9 bases, with 7 bases between. The CDR3 bases are TGTGCCAGCAGCTTGGAGGAGACGCAGTATTTT. It translates to CASSLEETQYF.

There are a few counts of this clone. The rearrangement links TRBV5-5 to TRBJ2-5; D is uncertain. CDR1 is SGHKS, CDR2 YYEKEE, per germline (reference sequence). The length of the CDR3 is 14 residues. V was shortened by 1 base and J by 3 bases, with 10 bases between the two germline ends. CDR3: CASSLQLSEETQYF. For the CDR3, the DNA is TGTGCCAGCAGCTTGCAACTGAGCGAAGAGACCCAGTACTTC.

The chain links TRBV13 to TRBJ1-4, with TRBD1 as a possible D gene (6 bases). This CDR3 region has 16 residues. The germline V and J ends were trimmed by 4 bases and 8 bases, with 20 bases remaining between them. CDR1 PRHDT and CDR2 FYEKMQ come from the germline V gene (reference sequence). CDR3 sequence (DNA): TGTGCCAGCAGCTCTATCTCCGGGGGGCATGGGGAAAAACTGTTTTTT. Its protein product is CASSSISGGHGEKLFF.

This clone has only one observation. The chain recombines TRBV4-3 with TRBJ2-1, with 7 positions matching TRBD2. V lost 0 bases, J lost 4 bases, and 9 bases stayed unmatched. Germline-derived CDR1 and CDR2 are LGHNA and YSLEER. This CDR3 spans 17 amino acids. The CDR3 DNA is TGCGCCAGCAGCCAAGATGGCCAGCGGGGACCTTACAATGAGCAGTTCTTC. It codes for CASSQDGQRGPYNEQFF.

The J gene is TRBJ2-7, the V gene TRBV7-8; possibly TRBD1 for D (5 bases). The germline CDR1 and CDR2 sequences are SGHVS and FQNEAQ. Trimming left V 1 base short and J 3 bases short, with 13 bases between. The CDR3 contains 15 residues. The CDR3 spells CASSLEGRQSYEQYF. CDR3 in DNA: TGTGCCAGCAGCTTAGAAGGTAGACAGAGCTACGAGCAGTACTTC.

The genes are TRBV5-1 and TRBJ1-4; weak D call: TRBD1 (5 bases). CDR3 size: 14 residues. Germline values: CDR1 SGHRS, CDR2 YFSETQ. Trimming cost V 7 bases and J 0 bases, with 10 bases left between them. CDR3 sequence reads: CASRGTPTNEKLFF. The CDR3 coding sequence is TGCGCCAGCCGGGGGACTCCAACTAATGAAAAACTGTTTTTT.

This clone was seen only a few times. The rearrangement uses TRBV11-2 and TRBJ2-1, with TRBD2 matching over 9 bases. V lost 3 bases, J lost 6 bases, and 6 bases stayed unmatched. Germline V lookup: CDR1 SGHAT, CDR2 FQNNGV. The CDR3 contains 15 residues. The CDR3 protein is CASSLGGRAVNEQFF. The CDR3 DNA is TGTGCCAGCAGCTTGGGCGGGAGGGCCGTCAATGAGCAGTTCTTC. The variable domain in full, with the rest retrieved from reference TRBV11-2 and TRBJ2-1, is EAGVAQSPRYKIIEKRQSVAFWCNPISGHATLYWYQQILGQGPKLLIQFQNNGVVDDSQLPKDRFSAERLKGVDSTLKIQPAKLEDSAVYLCASSLGGRAVNEQFFGPGTRLTVL.

The V call is TRBV7-9, the J call TRBJ1-2; no reliable D call. The germline gives CDR1 SEHNR, CDR2 FQNEAQ (reference sequence). V was shortened by 3 bases and J by 4 bases, with 15 bases between the two germline ends. The CDR3 contains 15 residues. The CDR3 region has the DNA TGTGCCAGCAGCTTTTCCGGGGTTGAGAGCTATGGCTACACCTTC. It translates to CASSFSGVESYGYTF.

This clone was observed a handful of times. The gene calls are TRBV6-5 and TRBJ1-5, with 9 bases that match TRBD1. V trimming: 6 bases; J trimming: 2 bases; junction bases outside the gene matches: 5. Germline lookup yields CDR1 MNHEY and CDR2 SVGAGI. The CDR3 covers 15 residues. The CDR3 protein is CASRSTGGGNQPQHF. CDR3 DNA sequence: TGTGCCAGCAGGTCGACAGGGGGTGGCAATCAGCCCCAGCATTTT.

CDR3 in amino acids: CASSTDRGNTEAFF. The CDR3 nucleotides read TGTGCCAGCTCGACAGACAGGGGGAATACTGAAGCTTTCTTT. The rearrangement joins TRBV18 to TRBJ1-1; 9 bases align to TRBD1. The CDR3 is 14 amino acids. V lost 6 bases to trimming and J lost 5 bases; unmatched junction nucleotides: 7. CDR1 is KGHSH, CDR2 LQKENI, per germline.

The gene calls are TRBV28 and TRBJ2-5; TRBD1 matches 10 bases. CDR3 length: 16 residues. Germline trimming cut 2 bases from V and 6 bases from J; bases unmatched to any gene: 9. Germline CDR1 reads MDHEN; CDR2 reads SYDVKM. The CDR3 DNA is TGTGCCAGCAGTTTACTAAGGACAGGGGGGGGGAAGACCCAGTACTTC. This codes for CASSLLRTGGGKTQYF. The full variable domain, its missing parts supplied by reference TRBV28 and TRBJ2-5, is DVKVTQSSRYLVKRTGEKVFLECVQDMDHENMFWYRQDPGLGLRLIYFSYDVKMKEKGDIPEGYSVSREKKERFSLILESASTNQTSMYLCASSLLRTGGGKTQYFGPGTRLLVL.

The J gene is TRBJ2-1, the V gene TRBV6-5; D possibly corresponds to TRBD2 (6 bases). This CDR3 contains 13 residues. V lost 8 bases and J 5 bases, leaving 13 bases between the germline ends. The germline CDR1 and CDR2 sequences are MNHEY and SVGAGI. The CDR3 region has the DNA TGTGCCAGCGGAAATAGCGGAAACAATGAGCAGTTCTTC. Protein product: CASGNSGNNEQFF.

The CDR3 here is CASSVVAGAARGYNEQFF. The DNA of the CDR3 is TGTGCCAGCAGCGTAGTAGCGGGAGCCGCTCGGGGGTACAATGAGCAGTTCTTC. The chain joins TRBV9 to TRBJ2-1, with TRBD2 matching 9 bases. Germline V gives CDR1 SGDLS, CDR2 YYNGEE. Trimming at V came to 0 bases and at J to 4 bases, leaving 11 bases not matched to a gene. CDR3 length: 18 amino acids. The full variable domain, with the rest looked up from reference TRBV9 and TRBJ2-1, is DSGVTQTPKHLITATGQRVTLRCSPRSGDLSVYWYQQSLDQGLQFLIQYYNGEERAKGNILERFSAQQFPDLHSELNLSSLELGDSALYFCASSVVAGAARGYNEQFFGPGTRLTVL.

This clone was counted many times. Other DNA sequences in this sample translate to the same CDR3. The chain uses TRBV6-6 and TRBJ1-3; D might be TRBD1 (6 bases). Germline CDR1 reads MNHNY; CDR2 reads SVGAGI (reference sequence). The V end lost 7 bases, the J end lost 2 bases, and 12 bases lay between the germline ends. The CDR3 is 14 amino acids. CDR3 nucleotides: TGTGCCAGCAAACAAGGGGGAGCTGGAAACACCATATATTTT. This translates into CASKQGGAGNTIYF.